Below are 26 T cell receptor beta chains sequenced from a single sample in a study of blood T cell repertoires in COVID-19. Measured with immunoSEQ multiplex PCR; TCRdb has only the in-frame clones, and not every one. The data show approximately 300,000 clones, about 85% seen once. Material: PBMCs or T cells enriched from blood (not recorded which). Receptors were obtained from a woman in her 30s who had been exposed to COVID-19.

The V and J genes are TRBV19 and TRBJ2-7; 10 nucleotides line up with TRBD2. Unmatched junction bases numbered 2, after V lost 3 bases and J lost 3 bases. Germline V lookup: CDR1 LNHDA, CDR2 SQIVND (reference sequence). This CDR3 has 14 residues. This CDR3 is CASSILAGDYEQYF. The CDR3, as DNA: TGTGCCAGTAGTATCCTAGCGGGAGACTACGAGCAGTACTTC.

The chain links TRBV5-1 to TRBJ2-7; weak D call: TRBD1 (8 bases). This CDR3 region has 14 residues. The germline gives CDR1 SGHRS, CDR2 YFSETQ. V gave up 4 bases and J gave up 5 bases, with 16 bases separating them. The CDR3 sequence is CASSPGGQVDEQYF. The DNA of the CDR3 is TGCGCCAGCAGCCCGGGGGGACAGGTCGACGAGCAGTACTTC.

This chain links TRBV30 with TRBJ1-4; 7 nucleotides align to TRBD1. CDR1 is GTSNPN and CDR2 is SVGIG in the germline V gene (reference sequence). The CDR3 covers 15 residues. J lost 5 bases, V lost 1 base, and 7 bases had no gene match. The CDR3 spells CAWSAPTGSNEKLFF. In DNA form, the CDR3 reads TGTGCCTGGAGTGCCCCGACAGGGTCGAATGAAAAACTGTTTTTT.

V usage is TRBV5-1 and J usage is TRBJ2-7; tentative D call: TRBD1 (6 bases). The CDR3 consists of 15 residues. The germline V gene has CDR1 SGHRS and CDR2 YFSETQ. Trimming pared 6 bases from V and 1 base from J, leaving 17 bases between. The CDR3 sequence is CASTHSPGQSYEQYF. As DNA, the CDR3 is TGCGCCAGCACTCATTCGCCGGGACAATCCTACGAGCAGTACTTC.

This chain joins TRBV5-1 and TRBJ2-1, with TRBD2 matching over 8 bases. The CDR3 covers 17 residues. V was pared by 5 bases and J by 4 bases, with 14 bases of the junction left unmatched. CDR1 SGHRS and CDR2 YFSETQ come from the germline V gene. The CDR3 is CASSTGSGIEGYNEQFF. Written as DNA, the CDR3 is TGCGCCAGCAGTACGGGTAGCGGGATTGAGGGTTACAATGAGCAGTTCTTC. Looking up the rest from reference TRBV5-1 and TRBJ2-1 gives the full variable domain: KAGVTQTPRYLIKTRGQQVTLSCSPISGHRSVSWYQQTPGQGLQFLFEYFSETQRNKGNFPGRFSGRQFSNSRSEMNVSTLELGDSALYLCASSTGSGIEGYNEQFFGPGTRLTVL.

The rearrangement links TRBV11-2 to TRBJ1-6; 7 bases agree with TRBD1. The J segment lost 3 bases and the V segment lost 6 bases, leaving 17 bases of the junction unmatched. The length of the CDR3 is 19 residues. The germline V gene has CDR1 SGHAT and CDR2 FQNNGV. CDR3 region: CASSRERQGAMGYNSPLHF. Here the CDR3 DNA reads TGTGCCAGCAGTCGAGAAAGACAGGGAGCAATGGGCTATAATTCACCCCTCCACTTT.

This clone occurred once. The V call is TRBV28, the J call TRBJ1-2, with 7 nucleotides matching TRBD1. Germline CDR1 is MDHEN and CDR2 is SYDVKM. The CDR3 totals 15 residues. V shed 6 bases and J 7 bases; nucleotides not matched to a gene: 14. This CDR3 reads CASSGQDRRVRGYTF. For the CDR3, the DNA is TGTGCCAGCAGCGGACAGGACAGGAGGGTGCGTGGCTACACCTTC.

The chain uses TRBV24-1 and TRBJ2-3; tentatively, D is TRBD2 (6 bases). The ends were cut back, 6 bases at V and 1 base at J, with 13 bases in the middle. CDR1 KGHDR and CDR2 SFDVKD come from the germline V gene. The CDR3 loop spans 15 amino acids. The CDR3: CATSSPASGTDTQYF. In DNA, the CDR3 is TGTGCCACCAGTTCCCCGGCTAGCGGCACAGATACGCAGTATTTT.

This chain joins TRBV11-2 and TRBJ1-5; tentatively, D is TRBD1 (5 bases). CDR3 length: 15 amino acids. Germline values: CDR1 SGHAT, CDR2 FQNNGV. V was shortened by 0 bases and J by 7 bases, with 13 bases between the two germline ends. The CDR3 region is CASSLDARGKQPQHF. The DNA of the CDR3 is TGTGCCAGCAGCTTAGACGCAAGGGGAAAACAGCCCCAGCATTTT. The full variable domain, in which reference TRBV11-2 and TRBJ1-5 provide the parts outside the CDR3, is EAGVAQSPRYKIIEKRQSVAFWCNPISGHATLYWYQQILGQGPKLLIQFQNNGVVDDSQLPKDRFSAERLKGVDSTLKIQPAKLEDSAVYLCASSLDARGKQPQHFGDGTRLSIL.

The gene calls are TRBV16 and TRBJ2-5; 9 bases map to TRBD1. Germline V gives CDR1 KGHSY, CDR2 FQNENV. The V and J ends lost 4 bases and 5 bases, in that order; junction bases with no gene match: 14. CDR3 length equals 17 residues. CDR3 sequence: CASSPEGTGRERETQYF. The CDR3 coding sequence is TGTGCCAGCAGCCCGGAAGGGACAGGGCGTGAAAGGGAGACCCAGTACTTC. The full variable domain, rest sourced from reference TRBV16 and TRBJ2-5, is GEEVAQTPKHLVRGEGQKAKLYCAPIKGHSYVFWYQQVLKNEFKFLISFQNENVFDETGMPKERFSAKCLPNSPCSLEIQATKLEDSAVYFCASSPEGTGRERETQYFGPGTRLLVL.

Remarks on this clone: At the DNA level, this CDR3 is encoded by other sequences in the same sample as well. The chain uses TRBV6-5 and TRBJ1-1, with a possible D match to TRBD1 (6 bases). The CDR3 covers 14 residues. The germline V gene has CDR1 MNHEY and CDR2 SVGAGI. With 2 bases removed from V and 2 bases from J, the gap between germline ends came to 9 bases. CDR3 protein: CASSYNRVNTEAFF. The CDR3 bases are TGTGCCAGCAGTTACAACAGGGTTAACACTGAAGCTTTCTTT.

The chain carries TRBV28 and TRBJ2-1, with TRBD2 as a possible D gene (6 bases). The germline V and J ends were trimmed by 5 bases and 2 bases, with 13 bases remaining between them. Germline CDR1 is MDHEN and CDR2 is SYDVKM. The CDR3 runs 15 residues. The CDR3, as DNA: TGTGCCAGCAGTGAACCCGGGGGAACCTACAATGAGCAGTTCTTC. It encodes CASSEPGGTYNEQFF. Combining the CDR3 with reference TRBV28 and TRBJ2-1 gives the whole variable domain DVKVTQSSRYLVKRTGEKVFLECVQDMDHENMFWYRQDPGLGLRLIYFSYDVKMKEKGDIPEGYSVSREKKERFSLILESASTNQTSMYLCASSEPGGTYNEQFFGPGTRLTVL.

This chain links TRBV7-6 with TRBJ1-5; a possible D gene is TRBD1 (5 bases). The CDR3 is 14 amino acids. The V gene lost 0 bases and the J gene lost 5 bases, with 8 bases spanning the gap. CDR1 and CDR2 from the germline V gene are SGHVS and FNYEAQ. CDR3 nucleotides: TGTGCCAGCAGCTTAGCGGGGCGATATCAGCCCCAGCATTTT. Protein: CASSLAGRYQPQHF. The variable domain in full, completed from reference TRBV7-6 and TRBJ1-5, reads GAGVSQSPRYKVTKRGQDVALRCDPISGHVSLYWYRQALGQGPEFLTYFNYEAQQDKSGLPNDRFSAERPEGSISTLTIQRTEQRDSAMYRCASSLAGRYQPQHFGDGTRLSIL.

The J gene is TRBJ2-5, the V gene TRBV19; 8 bases agree with TRBD2. CDR3 length equals 14 residues. From germline, CDR1 is LNHDA and CDR2 SQIVND (reference sequence). Trimming cost V 7 bases and J 4 bases; bases outside gene matches: 8. This CDR3 is CASTTPGGGETQYF. The CDR3 coding sequence is TGTGCCAGTACCACCCCCGGGGGGGGAGAGACCCAGTACTTC.

The chain has TRBV18 and TRBJ1-2; the match to TRBD1 covers 7 bases. The CDR3 sequence is 16 residues long. Germline CDR1 is KGHSH and CDR2 is LQKENI. The V gene end was trimmed by 4 bases and the J gene end by 2 bases; junction bases not matched to a gene: 10. CDR3 amino acids: CASSLSGTVKNYGYTF. The CDR3 bases are TGTGCCAGCTCACTTTCTGGGACAGTCAAAAACTATGGCTACACCTTC.

The gene calls are TRBV28 and TRBJ1-2; 7 bases map to TRBD1. In germline, CDR1 is MDHEN, CDR2 SYDVKM. The V and J ends lost 5 bases and 10 bases, in that order; junction bases with no gene match: 13. This CDR3 has 14 residues. The CDR3 DNA reads TGTGCCAGCAGTCCCGCCGACAGGGACTCCGACTACACCTTC. It encodes CASSPADRDSDYTF.

The rearrangement joins TRBV9 to TRBJ2-2, with D possibly being TRBD2 (5 bases). Germline V gene sequence: CDR1 SGDLS, CDR2 YYNGEE. Between the trimmed V and J ends, which lost 4 bases and 5 bases, there was a span of 15 bases. This CDR3 contains 15 residues. In DNA form, the CDR3 reads TGTGCCAGCAGCCCGGTAATGTCGGGGACCGGGGAGCTGTTTTTT. Translation gives CASSPVMSGTGELFF.

The gene calls are TRBV30 and TRBJ1-4; D not resolved. In germline, CDR1 is GTSNPN, CDR2 SVGIG (reference sequence). The CDR3 spans 13 residues. With 3 bases removed from V and 10 bases from J, the gap between germline ends came to 15 bases. This CDR3 reads CAWSPGELGKLFF. For the CDR3, the DNA is TGTGCCTGGAGCCCAGGCGAATTAGGAAAACTGTTTTTT.

The chain joins TRBV5-5 to TRBJ2-2; 8 nucleotides match TRBD2. Germline V CDR1 and CDR2: SGHKS, YYEKEE (reference sequence). With V trimmed by 5 bases and J by 3 bases, 6 bases remained unmatched. The CDR3 length is 15 residues. The CDR3 here is CASSFLAGYTGELFF. The CDR3 bases are TGTGCCAGCAGTTTCCTAGCGGGCTACACCGGGGAGCTGTTTTTT.

This rearrangement joins TRBV6-1 to TRBJ1-5, with a tentative D call TRBD1 (5 bases). The CDR3 loop spans 14 amino acids. The germline gives CDR1 MNHNS, CDR2 SASEGT. Trimming took off 3 bases at V and 8 bases at J, with 14 bases between the two ends. CDR3 loop: CASSDGQGEKPQHF. DNA of the CDR3: TGTGCCAGCAGTGACGGGCAGGGTGAAAAGCCCCAGCATTTT.

The rearrangement joins TRBV14 to TRBJ1-1; 8 bases line up with TRBD1. The CDR3 consists of 16 residues. J lost 5 bases, V lost 0 bases, and 8 bases had no gene match. Germline V gene lookup returns CDR1 SGHDN and CDR2 FVKESK. The DNA of the CDR3 is TGTGCCAGCAGCCAAGATGTAAGGCAGGGGGCGACTGAAGCTTTCTTT. Translated: CASSQDVRQGATEAFF.

This rearrangement joins TRBV7-3 to TRBJ2-2, with D perhaps TRBD2 (5 bases). The germline gives CDR1 SGHTA, CDR2 FQGTGA. Trimming took off 5 bases at V and 5 bases at J, with 12 bases between the two ends. The CDR3 length is 14 residues. The DNA of the CDR3 is TGTGCCAGCAGCCCGAGGGTGCAGACCGGGGAGCTGTTTTTT. Translation: CASSPRVQTGELFF. The whole variable domain, filled in from reference TRBV7-3 and TRBJ2-2, reads GAGVSQTPSNKVTEKGKYVELRCDPISGHTALYWYRQSLGQGPEFLIYFQGTGAADDSGLPNDRFFAVRPEGSVSTLKIQRTERGDSAVYLCASSPRVQTGELFFGEGSRLTVL.

The rearrangement links TRBV11-1 to TRBJ1-6; D not resolved. V gave up 5 bases and J gave up 5 bases, with 10 bases separating them. Germline CDR1 SGHAT, CDR2 FQDESV (reference sequence). The CDR3 extends over 14 amino acids. The CDR3 DNA sequence: TGTGCCAGCAGCCCCCGGGGAAATAATTCACCCCTCCACTTT. Residues: CASSPRGNNSPLHF.

This chain connects TRBV10-1 to TRBJ1-2; D may be TRBD1 (6 bases). Trimming removed 8 bases at V and 4 bases at J, with 17 bases between. The germline V gene encodes CDR1 WNHNN and CDR2 SYGVQD (reference sequence). This CDR3 comprises 14 residues. CDR3 coding DNA: TGCGCCAGCCCTGGGGGGGGGCTGACCTATGGCTACACCTTC. Protein: CASPGGGLTYGYTF.

This sequence joins TRBV6-4 and TRBJ1-3; a possible D gene is TRBD1 (5 bases). Germline V CDR1 and CDR2: MRHNA, SNTAGT. Trimming pared 5 bases from V and 5 bases from J, leaving 16 bases between. This CDR3 has 15 amino acids. The CDR3 DNA reads TGTGCCAGCAGTTCAGGGAACGGAACGCGAAACACCATATATTTT. Its protein is CASSSGNGTRNTIYF.

The chain employs TRBV7-2 and TRBJ1-5; D unresolved. Trimming cost V 3 bases and J 4 bases, with 16 bases left between them. Germline V gives CDR1 SGHTA, CDR2 FQGNSA. The length of the CDR3 is 16 residues. For the CDR3, the DNA is TGTGCCAGCAGCTTCGGAGGGCGTGGAGCAAATCAGCCCCAGCATTTT. It translates to CASSFGGRGANQPQHF.